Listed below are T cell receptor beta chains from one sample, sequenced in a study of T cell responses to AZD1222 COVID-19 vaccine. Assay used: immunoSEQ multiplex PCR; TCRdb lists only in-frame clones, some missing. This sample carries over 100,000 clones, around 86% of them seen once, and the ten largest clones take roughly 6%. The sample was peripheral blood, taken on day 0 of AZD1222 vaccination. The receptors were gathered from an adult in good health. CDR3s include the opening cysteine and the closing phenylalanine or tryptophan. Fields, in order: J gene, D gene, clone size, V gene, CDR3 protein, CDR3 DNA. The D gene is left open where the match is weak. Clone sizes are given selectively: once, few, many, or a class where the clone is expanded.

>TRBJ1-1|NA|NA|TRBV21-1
CASSRVAGTEAFF
TGTGCCAGCAGCCGGGTGGCGGGAACTGAAGCTTTCTTT
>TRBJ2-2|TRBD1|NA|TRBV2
CASSYRQGRGTGELFF
TGTGCCAGCAGTTACAGACAGGGCCGGGGCACCGGGGAGCTGTTTTTT
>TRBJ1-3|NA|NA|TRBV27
CASSPPSGNTIYF
TGTGCCAGCAGTCCACCATCTGGAAACACCATATATTTT
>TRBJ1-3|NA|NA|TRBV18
CASSYDTGFTGNTIYF
TGTGCCAGCTCATATGATACAGGGTTCACTGGAAACACCATATATTTT
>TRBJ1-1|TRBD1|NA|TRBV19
CASSRRVGAGGNTEAFF
TGTGCCAGTAGTCGGCGTGTTGGGGCAGGGGGAAACACTGAAGCTTTCTTT
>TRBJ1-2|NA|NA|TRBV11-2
CASSSPPNYGYTF
TGTGCCAGCAGCTCCCCACCTAACTATGGCTACACCTTC
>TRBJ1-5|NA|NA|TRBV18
CASSPLGATEPQHF
TGTGCCAGCTCACCATTGGGGGCTACGGAGCCCCAGCATTTT
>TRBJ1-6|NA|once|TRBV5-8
CASSLDILGSPLHF
TGTGCCAGCAGCTTAGACATCTTGGGGTCACCCCTCCACTTT
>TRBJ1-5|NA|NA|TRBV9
CASSARPNQPQHF
TGTGCCAGCAGCGCCAGACCTAATCAGCCCCAGCATTTT
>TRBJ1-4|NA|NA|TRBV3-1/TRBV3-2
CASSFYRQSTNEKLFF
TGTGCCAGCAGCTTCTACAGACAGTCAACTAATGAAAAACTGTTTTTT
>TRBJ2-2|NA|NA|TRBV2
CASSDSPQEGMNTGELFF
TGTGCCAGCAGTGATTCCCCACAGGAAGGAATGAACACCGGGGAGCTGTTTTTT
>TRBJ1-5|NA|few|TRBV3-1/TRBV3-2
CASSQGGGGNQPQHF
TGTGCCAGCAGCCAAGGAGGGGGTGGCAATCAGCCCCAGCATTTT
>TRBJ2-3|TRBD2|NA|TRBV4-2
CASSQEGSGVADTQYF
TGTGCCAGCAGCCAAGAAGGTAGCGGGGTGGCCGATACGCAGTATTTT
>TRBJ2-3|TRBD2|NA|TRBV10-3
CAISGGGGNTDTQYF
TGTGCCATCAGTGGGGGCGGGGGGAACACAGATACGCAGTATTTT
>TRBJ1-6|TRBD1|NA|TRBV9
CASSVGQGAYNSPLHF
TGTGCCAGCAGCGTAGGGCAGGGGGCCTATAATTCACCCCTCCACTTT
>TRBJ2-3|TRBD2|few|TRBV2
CASSRPAGGTDTQYF
TGTGCCAGCAGTAGGCCAGCGGGGGGGACAGATACGCAGTATTTT
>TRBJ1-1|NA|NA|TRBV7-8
CASSPVGATEAFF
TGTGCCAGCAGCCCCGTAGGGGCCACTGAAGCTTTCTTT